Listed below are T cell receptor beta chains from one sample, sequenced in a study of cytotoxic CD8 clonotypes in ibrutinib-treated CLL. Sequencing used immunoSEQ multiplex PCR; TCRdb keeps in-frame clones, though not all of them. Among 30,000 to 35,000 clones listed, about 70% were seen once. The starting material was PBMCs, obtained before ibrutinib treatment. Source of these receptors: a human donor with chronic lymphocytic leukemia. The CDR3 runs from the conserved cysteine through the conserved F or W. A D gene is named only where the DNA matches it firmly. Some rows have no size entry. The others give once, few or many, or a class for an expanded clone.

j_call,clone_size,d_call,v_call,cdr3_nt,cdr3_aa
TRBJ2-7,.,.,TRBV5-6,TGTGCCAGCAGCTTTGGCCCGACCTACGAGCAGTACTTC,CASSFGPTYEQYF
TRBJ1-1,once,.,TRBV19,TGTGCCAGTAGTACGGCCAACCAGGGGGAAGCTTTCTTT,CASSTANQGEAFF
TRBJ2-1,.,.,TRBV4-3,TGCGCCAGCAGCCAATACGGGACCGCCTTCAATGAGCAGTTCTTC,CASSQYGTAFNEQFF
TRBJ1-1,.,TRBD1,TRBV29-1,TGCAGCGGGGGACAGGGTACTGAAGCTTTCTTT,CSGGQGTEAFF
TRBJ1-4,.,TRBD1,TRBV7-9,TGTGCCAGCAGCTCACCTTGGACAGGGCTTAATGAAAAACTGTTTTTT,CASSSPWTGLNEKLFF
TRBJ1-5,few,.,TRBV28,TGTGCCAGCAGTTTGGGAGGTGGCAATCAGCCCCAGCATTTT,CASSLGGGNQPQHF
TRBJ2-7,once,.,TRBV28,TGTGCCAGCAGTTTTAGGGCACTTCAAGGCGTCTACGAGCAGTACTTC,CASSFRALQGVYEQYF
TRBJ2-4,.,.,TRBV5-6,TGTGCCAGCAGCTTGCTTAGCCTAGCCAAAAACATTCAGTACTTC,CASSLLSLAKNIQYF
TRBJ2-3,.,.,TRBV15,TGTGCCACCAGCAGAGTTGCAGGTGTAGATACGCAGTATTTT,CATSRVAGVDTQYF
TRBJ2-7,.,TRBD2,TRBV7-9,TGTGCCAGCAGCTACGGCGGGAGTTCCTACGAGCAGTACTTC,CASSYGGSSYEQYF
TRBJ2-1,.,.,TRBV7-3,TGTGCCAGCAGCCTTCCGGACAGGGAGGGCAATGAGCAGTTCTTC,CASSLPDREGNEQFF
TRBJ2-5,.,.,TRBV5-1,TGCGCCAGCAGCTTGGCCGTCGGGACAGAGACCCAGTACTTC,CASSLAVGTETQYF
TRBJ2-7,few,.,TRBV7-9,TGTGCCAGCAGCTTAGTCTCGATTTCCTACGAGCAGTACTTC,CASSLVSISYEQYF
TRBJ2-7,.,TRBD2,TRBV29-1,TGCAGCGTTGCTCTAGCGGGCTCCTACGAGCAGTACTTC,CSVALAGSYEQYF
TRBJ2-1,.,.,TRBV19,TGTGCCAGCGGAAAAGGGACTGCCCCATACAATGAGCAGTTCTTC,CASGKGTAPYNEQFF
TRBJ2-7,.,.,TRBV7-8,TGTGCCAGCAGCTTAGCGGGAGGGACATACGAGCAGTACTTC,CASSLAGGTYEQYF
TRBJ2-7,few,.,TRBV4-2,TGTGCCAGCAGCCAAACGGGTGGCGGGGGCCAGGACGAGCAGTACTTC,CASSQTGGGGQDEQYF
TRBJ2-3,.,.,TRBV7-3,TGTGCCAGCAGCTTACCTAGCACAGATACGCAGTATTTT,CASSLPSTDTQYF
TRBJ2-1,few,.,TRBV23-1,TGCGCCAGCAGTCGTTGGGGTTACAATGAGCAGTTCTTC,CASSRWGYNEQFF
TRBJ2-3,.,.,TRBV20-1,TGCAGTGCTAGATACGGGGATACGCAGTATTTT,CSARYGDTQYF
TRBJ1-2,.,.,TRBV10-3,TGTGCCATCAGTGAGAGGGGACCCGATGACTACACCTTC,CAISERGPDDYTF
TRBJ2-1,.,TRBD2,TRBV7-9,TGTGCCAGCAGCGACCGCGGGGGGGCGAACAATGAGCAGTTCTTC,CASSDRGGANNEQFF
TRBJ1-1,.,.,TRBV19,TGTGCCAGTAGTATCGGGAACACTGAAGCTTTCTTT,CASSIGNTEAFF
TRBJ2-3,few,TRBD2,TRBV25-1,TGTGCCAGCAGCCCGCCAGCGGGGGGCACAGATACGCAGTATTTT,CASSPPAGGTDTQYF
TRBJ1-2,.,.,TRBV11-1,TGTGCCAGCAGCAACCCGCAGCCAGGCGGGGATGGCTACACCTTC,CASSNPQPGGDGYTF
TRBJ2-2,few,.,TRBV6-5,TGTGCCAGCAGTTACGCGGGACAGAACACCGGGGAGCTGTTTTTT,CASSYAGQNTGELFF
TRBJ2-7,few,.,TRBV6-1,TGTGCCAGCAGTGAACTGGACACCTACTACGAGCAGTACTTC,CASSELDTYYEQYF
TRBJ2-3,.,.,TRBV20-1,TGCAGTGCTAGAGATCTCGTGGCGCAGTATTTT,CSARDLVAQYF
TRBJ1-1,.,.,TRBV21-1,TGTGCCAGCAGCAAAACGATATTAATGAACACTGAAGCTTTCTTT,CASSKTILMNTEAFF
TRBJ1-1,.,TRBD1,TRBV10-1,TGCGCCAGCAGTGAGTCTCACAGGGGTGGCACGGACACTGAAGCTTTCTTT,CASSESHRGGTDTEAFF
TRBJ2-7,.,TRBD2,TRBV13,TGTGCCAGCAGCTTAGGGGGAGGGACTAGCCCCTACGAGCAGTACTTC,CASSLGGGTSPYEQYF
TRBJ2-1,.,TRBD1,TRBV29-1,TGCAGCGGGACAGGGCGCAACAATGAGCAGTTCTTC,CSGTGRNNEQFF
TRBJ2-7,.,.,TRBV5-1,TGCGCCAGCAGCCCCCCCGGCAGGCAGGGTCACGAGCAGTACTTC,CASSPPGRQGHEQYF
TRBJ1-2,.,.,TRBV5-6,TGTGCCAGCAGCTCCCCTGGCCTATCCTATGGCTACACCTTC,CASSSPGLSYGYTF
TRBJ1-2,.,TRBD1,TRBV5-1,TGCGCCAGCAGCTACGGGACAGACTATGGCTACACCTTC,CASSYGTDYGYTF
TRBJ1-1,.,.,TRBV7-2,TGTGCCAGCAGCTTTAAGGGGAACACTGAAGCTTTCTTT,CASSFKGNTEAFF
TRBJ2-3,.,TRBD1,TRBV28,TGTGCCAGCAGTTTCCGGACAGGGGGGGCGCAGTATTTT,CASSFRTGGAQYF
TRBJ1-1,few,.,TRBV29-1,TGCAGCGTTGCGACCGCGATTAGGGCTTTCTTT,CSVATAIRAFF
TRBJ1-1,once,.,TRBV29-1,TGCAGCGTCGCAGGTATTCTGAACACTGAAGCTTTCTTT,CSVAGILNTEAFF